This TCR beta chain was obtained from a study of cytomegalovirus exposure and HLA in healthy donors. Study summary: It was reported in a later analysis that the 120 validation repertoires used the same platform as the 550 to 850 first-cohort repertoires.

Produced via immunoSEQ multiplex PCR; TCRdb's table is partial and in-frame only. The sample records 100,000 to 150,000 clones, about 96% being singletons. The J segment lost 4 bases and the V segment lost 6 bases, leaving 12 bases of the junction unmatched. This CDR3 is built from 16 residues. The germline CDR1 and CDR2 sequences are SGHAT and FQNNGV. The sequence was obtained from a man aged 18-30 years in good health and CMV-seronegative. The J gene is TRBJ1-3, the V gene TRBV11-2, with 7 bases lining up with TRBD1. Sequencing was carried out using PBMCs. The CDR3 here is CASRSTGDQAGNTIYF. CDR3 bases: TGTGCCAGCAGGTCAACAGGGGACCAAGCCGGAAACACCATATATTTT.